This is a list of T cell receptor beta chains from one sample in a study of T cell clones after liver transplantation. Libraries were prepared by immunoSEQ multiplex PCR; TCRdb keeps only in-frame clonotypes and omits some of them. The table has around 9,300 clones, 55% to 85% seen once; the top ten hold around 23%. This specimen consisted of CD8+ T cells from blood, obtained at the roughly 15-month timepoint. These receptors all come from a human patient who received a liver transplant. These T cells may partly come from the graft donor. Each CDR3 is given with its conserved first and last residue. D genes are given only for firm matches. Clone size is not always given. Where it is, it says once, few, many or a class for expanded clones.

CDR3nt	CDR3aa	d_gene	abundance	v_gene	j_gene
TGCGCCAGCAGCTTCGTAGGGACAGGGTTATACAATGAGCAGTTCTTC	CASSFVGTGLYNEQFF	TRBD1	-	TRBV5-1	TRBJ2-1
TGTGCCAGCAGCTTAGCTCCTGGGGACATTCAGTACTTC	CASSLAPGDIQYF	-	-	TRBV7-9	TRBJ2-4
TGTGCCAGCGCCGAGACCGTAAACTATGGCTACACCTTC	CASAETVNYGYTF	-	-	TRBV27	TRBJ1-2
TGTGCCAGCAGATTCGGGACAGGGGAGGCCTACGAGCAGTACTTC	CASRFGTGEAYEQYF	TRBD1	-	TRBV7-8	TRBJ2-7
TGTGCCAGCAGTTTAAGTGGGATTGGGGAGCTGTTTTTT	CASSLSGIGELFF	-	-	TRBV27	TRBJ2-2
TGTGCCAGCAGCTTGACTCCAGGGGGGGTCCAAGAGACCCAGTACTTC	CASSLTPGGVQETQYF	-	medium-sized	TRBV5-5	TRBJ2-5
TGTGCCAGCAGCATTGGGCCCATGAATGAGCAGTTCTTC	CASSIGPMNEQFF	-	-	TRBV5-6	TRBJ2-1
TGTGCCAGCAGCTTAAACCGGGATACGCAGTATTTT	CASSLNRDTQYF	-	-	TRBV7-6	TRBJ2-3
TGTGCCAGCAGTTACTCCACAGGGACGGCCGCTGGCTACACCTTC	CASSYSTGTAAGYTF	-	once	TRBV6-4	TRBJ1-2
TGCAGTGCCAGGATTAACGTTGAAGCTTTCTTT	CSARINVEAFF	-	-	TRBV20-1	TRBJ1-1
TGTGCCAGCAGCGCCTCGGGGGGCGTTGGAGATACGCAGTATTTT	CASSASGGVGDTQYF	-	-	TRBV7-2	TRBJ2-3
TGTGCCAGCAGTCCCCACAGGGACAATGAAAAACTGTTTTTT	CASSPHRDNEKLFF	-	medium-sized	TRBV28	TRBJ1-4
TGTGCCAGAAGCTTGGTAACGTCCCCTGGGGCCAACGTCCTGACTTTC	CARSLVTSPGANVLTF	-	-	TRBV5-3	TRBJ2-6
TGTGCCAGTAATGAGGGACTCGACGAGACCCAGTACTTC	CASNEGLDETQYF	-	-	TRBV19	TRBJ2-5
TGTGCCAGCAGCCCCCGGGGCCATCGGACAGGGGGAACCGGGGAGCTGTTTTTT	CASSPRGHRTGGTGELFF	TRBD1	-	TRBV11-3	TRBJ2-2
TGTGCCAGCAGTGAAACAGGGGACTCTGGAAACACCATATATTTT	CASSETGDSGNTIYF	TRBD1	once	TRBV6-1	TRBJ1-3
TGTGCCAGCAGTGTTTCTTCGGGACAGCACACTGAAGCTTTCTTT	CASSVSSGQHTEAFF	TRBD1	-	TRBV13	TRBJ1-1
TGCAGCGCGGGGGAGGGGGGTCCAGATACGCAGTATTTT	CSAGEGGPDTQYF	-	-	TRBV29-1	TRBJ2-3
TGTGCCAGTAGTATTGGGCTGCCCGCCCTTTACTACGAGCAGTACTTC	CASSIGLPALYYEQYF	-	once	TRBV19	TRBJ2-7
TGTGCCAGCAGTTCCTTTAATGCGGGATCCGCCGATGAGCAGTTCTTC	CASSSFNAGSADEQFF	-	-	TRBV6-6	TRBJ2-1
TGCGCCAGCAGCACGGGACTAGCGGGAGGGCGGCAAGAGCAGTTCTTC	CASSTGLAGGRQEQFF	TRBD2	-	TRBV5-1	TRBJ2-1
TGTGCCACCAACGGACGGATCCAAGAGACCCAGTACTTC	CATNGRIQETQYF	-	-	TRBV19	TRBJ2-5
TGTGCCAGCGGGACATCGGTACTCGGGACTAATCACACAAGAGCCTCCTACGAGCAGTACTTC	CASGTSVLGTNHTRASYEQYF	-	-	TRBV28	TRBJ2-7
TGTGCCAGCAGCCGACGGATTTTGGATGAGCAGTTCTTC	CASSRRILDEQFF	-	-	TRBV7-9	TRBJ2-1
TGTGCCAGTAGTACCCACACTGGAAACACCATATATTTT	CASSTHTGNTIYF	-	-	TRBV19	TRBJ1-3
TGTGCCAGCAGCTCGACTGACACCTTTGCAAACACCATATATTTT	CASSSTDTFANTIYF	-	large	TRBV7-9	TRBJ1-3
TGTGCCAGCAGTTGGGGGACCGAAACTAACTATGGCTACACCTTC	CASSWGTETNYGYTF	-	-	TRBV28	TRBJ1-2
TGTGCCAGCAGCTTATCTCCCTCCTCGGAAGCTTTCTTT	CASSLSPSSEAFF	-	-	TRBV7-7	TRBJ1-1
TGCGCCAGCAGCTTGGGGAACGTGGGCCTAAAGGATGAGCAGTACTTC	CASSLGNVGLKDEQYF	-	once	TRBV5-1	TRBJ2-7
TGTGCCACCAGTGTCAGTTGGAGGGGGACCGAATTAGATGGCTACACCTTC	CATSVSWRGTELDGYTF	-	-	TRBV15	TRBJ1-2
TGTGCCAGCATGACTAGCGGCGATATTACGGAGACCCAGTACTTC	CASMTSGDITETQYF	TRBD2	few	TRBV2	TRBJ2-5
TGCGCCAGCAGCCAGAGATTCAAGTTTGTGGACACGAACCACAATGAGCAGTTCTTC	CASSQRFKFVDTNHNEQFF	-	-	TRBV4-3	TRBJ2-1
TGTGCCAGCAGCCAAGAGCGGGGGGGCCAAGAGACCCAGTACTTC	CASSQERGGQETQYF	TRBD2	few	TRBV4-2	TRBJ2-5
TGTGCCAGCAGTGAACCCGGGGATAGCAATCAGCCCCAGCATTTT	CASSEPGDSNQPQHF	-	-	TRBV6-1	TRBJ1-5
TGTGCCAGCAGTTCGCCCGGGACAGGGCTCCGGGAGCAGTACTTC	CASSSPGTGLREQYF	TRBD1	-	TRBV28	TRBJ2-7
TGCAGTGCTGGATCTGCAGATACGCAGTATTTT	CSAGSADTQYF	-	-	TRBV20-1	TRBJ2-3
TGTGCCAGCAGCCAAGCCCTTAGCGGGGCGGACACCGGGGAGCTGTTTTTT	CASSQALSGADTGELFF	TRBD2	-	TRBV4-2	TRBJ2-2
TGTGCCAGCAGCGGACAGGGCTACAATGAGCAGTTCTTC	CASSGQGYNEQFF	TRBD1	-	TRBV5-6	TRBJ2-1
TGTGCCAGCAGTTTAAGTTCAGGGAGCACTGAAGCTTTCTTT	CASSLSSGSTEAFF	-	-	TRBV28	TRBJ1-1
TGTGCCAGCAGCGCTAGCGGGGGGGCACATGAGCAGTTCTTC	CASSASGGAHEQFF	TRBD2	-	TRBV7-9	TRBJ2-1
TGCAGCGTTGAATTGGGACAGGTGGGGTTTGCGCAGTATTTT	CSVELGQVGFAQYF	TRBD1	few	TRBV29-1	TRBJ2-3
TGTGCCACCAGCGAACGGACAGGGACTGAGCAGTACTTC	CATSERTGTEQYF	TRBD1	-	TRBV15	TRBJ2-7
TGTGCCAGCAGCTCCCACCGGGCGGTGAACACTGAAGCTTTCTTT	CASSSHRAVNTEAFF	-	-	TRBV5-4	TRBJ1-1
TGCGCCAGCAGCTTGGTTGCTCAGGGAAAGGAAGCTTTCTTT	CASSLVAQGKEAFF	-	-	TRBV5-1	TRBJ1-1
TGTGCCTGGACTGAGGTTTCCTACAATGAGCAGTTCTTC	CAWTEVSYNEQFF	-	-	TRBV30	TRBJ2-1
TGTGCCAGCACCCGTCGGGGCGGACAGGTGGCTGGCTACACCTTC	CASTRRGGQVAGYTF	TRBD1	-	TRBV7-9	TRBJ1-2
TGTGCCAGCAGTTTATGGCGGGAATTATACAATGAGCAGTTCTTC	CASSLWRELYNEQFF	-	-	TRBV28	TRBJ2-1
TGTGCCAGCCAGGGGGCCTCCTATGGCTACACCTTC	CASQGASYGYTF	TRBD1	-	TRBV5-8	TRBJ1-2
TGTGCCAGCAGCGAGGTAGCTGTAACCGGGGAGCTGTTTTTT	CASSEVAVTGELFF	-	-	TRBV2	TRBJ2-2
TGTGCCAGCAGTCGCGGATTAGCGGGAGTCTACAATGAGCAGTTCTTC	CASSRGLAGVYNEQFF	TRBD2	-	TRBV7-6	TRBJ2-1
TGTGCCAGCAGTGATACCGGGACAGGGGTTCAGCCCCAGCATTTT	CASSDTGTGVQPQHF	TRBD1	-	TRBV28	TRBJ1-5
TGTGCCAGCAGCTTAGCGCATGGGATTGGCAATCAGCCCCAGCATTTT	CASSLAHGIGNQPQHF	-	-	TRBV7-8	TRBJ1-5
TGTGCCAGCAGTTCCTACAATGAAAAACTGTTTTTT	CASSSYNEKLFF	-	-	TRBV6-5	TRBJ1-4
TGTGCCAGCAGTGAATCTCAGGGACTAACCACGCTCTATGGCTACACCTTC	CASSESQGLTTLYGYTF	-	-	TRBV6-1	TRBJ1-2
TGTGCCAGCAGGCTTCTGACAGCAGCCGATAGCAATCAGCCCCAGCATTTT	CASRLLTAADSNQPQHF	-	-	TRBV28	TRBJ1-5
TGTGCCAGTAGTATTGGGCAGGGGGTAGGGACTGAAGCTTTCTTT	CASSIGQGVGTEAFF	TRBD1	-	TRBV19	TRBJ1-1
TGTGCCAGTAGTATTGTTACGGGACTGACCACCTACAATGAGCAGTTCTTC	CASSIVTGLTTYNEQFF	-	-	TRBV19	TRBJ2-1
TGTGCCAGCAGCCCCCCCCGGGACAGGGGGGACTATGGCTACACCTTC	CASSPPRDRGDYGYTF	TRBD1	-	TRBV7-9	TRBJ1-2
TGTGCCAGTAGTATGACCGGGAACTATGGCTACACCTTC	CASSMTGNYGYTF	-	medium-sized	TRBV19	TRBJ1-2